The 16 T cell receptor beta chains in this list originate from one sample, sequenced in a study of cytomegalovirus exposure and HLA in healthy donors (TCRdb year 2017). Preparation of the library involved the immunoSEQ multiplex PCR assay. The multiplex PCR relied on a mix of 60 forward primers for TCR Vbeta segments and 13 reverse primers for TCR Jbeta segments. TCRdb obtained this table from immuneACCESS and retained in-frame rearrangements with V and J assigned. These tables miss some clones; where compared with another copy, unresolved V genes account for less than half of the shortfall, and the remainder is unexplained. In all, the sample holds around 100,000 clones, and approximately 70% of those were seen once. The ten largest make up around 9% of the sample. Material for sequencing was PBMCs. Receptors originate from a man in his thirties or forties in good health and CMV-seropositive.

This chain links TRBV19 with TRBJ1-5; D call uncertain. The V end lost 1 base, the J end lost 0 bases, and 22 bases lay between the germline ends. This CDR3 region has 20 residues. Germline values: CDR1 LNHDA, CDR2 SQIVND (reference sequence). The CDR3, as DNA: TGTGCCAGTAGTATAGGCCTCGGGGATGATTCAATTTATAGCAATCAGCCCCAGCATTTT. Translating it yields CASSIGLGDDSIYSNQPQHF. Complete variable domain (other parts from reference TRBV19 and TRBJ1-5): DGGITQSPKYLFRKEGQNVTLSCEQNLNHDAMYWYRQDPGQGLRLIYYSQIVNDFQKGDIAEGYSVSREKKESFPLTVTSAQKNPTAFYLCASSIGLGDDSIYSNQPQHFGDGTRLSIL.

The chain carries TRBV7-8 and TRBJ2-3; 10 nucleotides line up with TRBD1. Germline CDR1 reads SGHVS; CDR2 reads FQNEAQ. With 5 bases clipped from V and 3 bases from J, the junction kept 8 bases outside the gene matches. The CDR3 contains 16 residues. The CDR3 DNA reads as TGTGCCAGCAGCCGCCGGGGGACAGGGGTGACAGATACGCAGTATTTT. Its protein is CASSRRGTGVTDTQYF.

Comments on this clone: In the same sample, other DNA sequences code for this CDR3. This chain connects TRBV7-3 to TRBJ2-1, with D possibly being TRBD2 (6 bases). This CDR3 region has 14 residues. Trimming removed 0 bases from V and 3 bases from J, with 6 bases in between. The germline CDR1 and CDR2 sequences are SGHTA and FQGTGA. Here the CDR3 reads CASSLTGGYNEQFF. In DNA, the CDR3 is TGTGCCAGCAGCTTAACCGGGGGCTACAATGAGCAGTTCTTC.

The chain links TRBV20-1 to TRBJ2-7; D is unclear. Germline CDR1 reads DFQATT; CDR2 reads SNEGSKA (reference sequence). Trimming cost V 1 base and J 10 bases, with 8 bases left between them. The CDR3 is made up of 10 amino acids. The DNA for the CDR3 is TGCAGTGCTAGAGTCCCCCTCCAGTACGTC. The encoded protein is CSARVPLQYV.

This clone was observed a few times. The J gene is TRBJ2-1, the V gene TRBV15; D call uncertain. The V end was cut by 1 base, the J end by 0 bases, with 10 bases between. Looked up from germline, CDR1 is LNHNV and CDR2 is YYDKDF (reference sequence). The length of the CDR3 is 16 residues. CDR3 nucleotide sequence: TGTGCCACCAGCAGAGTTCGAGCCGCCTCCTACAATGAGCAGTTCTTC. Residues: CATSRVRAASYNEQFF.

This chain joins TRBV6-5 and TRBJ1-1, with D hard to call. Trimming shortened V by 1 base and J by 4 bases, and 10 bases separated the two germline ends. CDR3 length: 14 amino acids. Germline loops: CDR1 MNHEY, CDR2 SVGAGI. CDR3 nucleotides: TGTGCCAGCAGTTACTTTCCTGGCGGCACTGAAGCTTTCTTT. It specifies CASSYFPGGTEAFF.

This clone was picked up one time. The chain combines TRBV13 with TRBJ2-5; 7 bases are a match to TRBD2. The CDR3 loop spans 16 amino acids. Germline V lookup: CDR1 PRHDT, CDR2 FYEKMQ (reference sequence). Trimming took 3 bases from V and 5 from J; bases not matched to a gene: 12. The chain's CDR3 is CASSFSQRGLRETQYF. DNA of the CDR3: TGTGCCAGCAGCTTTTCCCAGCGGGGCCTGAGGGAGACCCAGTACTTC.

The chain is built from TRBV12-5 and TRBJ1-3, with unresolved D. Trimming pared 7 bases from V and 2 bases from J, leaving 9 bases between. In germline, CDR1 is LGHNT, CDR2 FRNRAP. This CDR3 is built from 13 residues. The CDR3 is CASAPEPGNTIYF. The CDR3 coding sequence is TGTGCTAGTGCCCCCGAGCCTGGAAACACCATATATTTT.

The chain couples TRBV28 to TRBJ1-1; 7 positions match TRBD1. The CDR3 has 16 amino acids. Germline V gives CDR1 MDHEN, CDR2 SYDVKM. After removal of 3 bases from V and 4 bases from J, the junction contained 11 bases not matched to a gene. The CDR3 here is CASSFPRGEGITEAFF. In DNA, the CDR3 is TGTGCCAGCAGTTTTCCCAGGGGGGAAGGTATCACTGAAGCTTTCTTT.

CDR3 sequence: CASSLIAPTNTGELFF. CDR3 DNA sequence: TGTGCCAGCAGCTTAATAGCTCCCACGAACACCGGGGAGCTGTTTTTT. This chain connects TRBV7-3 to TRBJ2-2; the D is unclear. Trimming left V 1 base short and J 0 bases short, with 9 bases between. CDR3 length: 16 amino acids. Germline V gives CDR1 SGHTA, CDR2 FQGTGA. The whole variable domain, remainder taken from reference TRBV7-3 and TRBJ2-2, is GAGVSQTPSNKVTEKGKYVELRCDPISGHTALYWYRQSLGQGPEFLIYFQGTGAADDSGLPNDRFFAVRPEGSVSTLKIQRTERGDSAVYLCASSLIAPTNTGELFFGEGSRLTVL.

This chain joins TRBV28 and TRBJ1-2, with no clear D. The CDR3 spans 12 residues. The V gene's germline CDR1 is MDHEN and CDR2 SYDVKM. Trimming stripped 3 bases from V and 5 bases from J, with 7 bases between. The CDR3 here is CASSFEGYGYTF. The CDR3 coding sequence is TGTGCCAGCAGTTTCGAGGGTTATGGCTACACCTTC.

V and J are TRBV5-1 and TRBJ2-2; 9 bases align to TRBD1. The CDR3 length is 17 residues. CDR1 and CDR2 (germline): SGHRS, YFSETQ. Unmatched junction bases numbered 11, after V lost 0 bases and J lost 8 bases. CDR3 bases: TGCGCCAGCAGCTTGGACCGGACAGGGGCCTCCAGGGGGGAGCTGTTTTTT. Translation: CASSLDRTGASRGELFF. Using reference TRBV5-1 and TRBJ2-2 for the parts outside the CDR3, the full variable domain is KAGVTQTPRYLIKTRGQQVTLSCSPISGHRSVSWYQQTPGQGLQFLFEYFSETQRNKGNFPGRFSGRQFSNSRSEMNVSTLELGDSALYLCASSLDRTGASRGELFFGEGSRLTVL.

This chain uses TRBV4-1 with TRBJ2-1; 12 positions match TRBD2. Germline loops: CDR1 MGHRA, CDR2 YSYEKL. The CDR3 consists of 16 residues. The J segment lost 12 bases and the V segment lost 0 bases, leaving 9 bases of the junction unmatched. CDR3 sequence reads: CASSQDIPLAGGWQFF. CDR3 nucleotide sequence: TGCGCCAGCAGCCAAGATATACCCCTAGCGGGGGGGTGGCAGTTCTTC.

The gene calls are TRBV9 and TRBJ1-2, with D hard to call. The germline V and J ends were trimmed by 0 bases and 4 bases, with 10 bases remaining between them. The CDR3 spans 14 residues. Germline lookup yields CDR1 SGDLS and CDR2 YYNGEE. This CDR3 is CASSVDEGTYGYTF. CDR3 nucleotides: TGTGCCAGCAGCGTAGATGAGGGCACCTATGGCTACACCTTC.

V usage is TRBV14 and J usage is TRBJ1-1; tentative D call: TRBD1 (5 bases). Germline CDR1 reads SGHDN; CDR2 reads FVKESK. The CDR3 spans 18 residues. The V and J ends lost 0 bases and 1 base respectively, with 18 bases between them. The CDR3 region is CASSQDIRVSGGNTEAFF. Here the CDR3 DNA reads TGTGCCAGCAGCCAAGATATACGGGTCTCGGGGGGGAACACTGAAGCTTTCTTT.

The V and J genes are TRBV4-1 and TRBJ1-6, with TRBD1 as a possible D gene (5 bases). The CDR3 spans 17 residues. CDR1 and CDR2 from the germline V gene are MGHRA and YSYEKL. The V and J ends lost 3 bases and 3 bases respectively, with 15 bases between them. The CDR3 spells CASSHPLDSIYNSPLHF. The CDR3 DNA reads TGCGCCAGCAGCCACCCATTAGACAGTATCTATAATTCACCCCTCCACTTT.